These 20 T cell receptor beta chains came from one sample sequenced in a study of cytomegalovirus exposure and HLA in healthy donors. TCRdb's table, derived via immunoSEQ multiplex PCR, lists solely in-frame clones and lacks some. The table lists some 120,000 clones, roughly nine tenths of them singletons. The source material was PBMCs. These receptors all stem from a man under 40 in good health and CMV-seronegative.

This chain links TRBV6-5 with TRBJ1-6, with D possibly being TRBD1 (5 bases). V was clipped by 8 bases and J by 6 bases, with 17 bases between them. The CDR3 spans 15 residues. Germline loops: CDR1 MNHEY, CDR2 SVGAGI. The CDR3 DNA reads TGTGCCAGCGGGCGGGACGGACGGGGTAATTCACCCCTCCACTTT. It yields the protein CASGRDGRGNSPLHF.

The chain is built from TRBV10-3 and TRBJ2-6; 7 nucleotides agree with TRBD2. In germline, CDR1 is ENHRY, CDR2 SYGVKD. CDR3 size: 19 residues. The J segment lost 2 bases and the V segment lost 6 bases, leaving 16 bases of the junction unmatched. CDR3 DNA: TGTGCCATCAGCCTCCGGGACTACCTTACTAGCCCTGGGGCCAACGTCCTGACTTTC. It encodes CAISLRDYLTSPGANVLTF.

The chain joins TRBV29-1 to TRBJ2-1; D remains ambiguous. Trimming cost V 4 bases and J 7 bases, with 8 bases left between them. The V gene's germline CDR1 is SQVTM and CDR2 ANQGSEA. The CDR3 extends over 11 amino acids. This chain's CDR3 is CSVGRRNEQFF. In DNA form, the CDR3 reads TGCAGCGTTGGTCGCAGGAATGAGCAGTTCTTC.

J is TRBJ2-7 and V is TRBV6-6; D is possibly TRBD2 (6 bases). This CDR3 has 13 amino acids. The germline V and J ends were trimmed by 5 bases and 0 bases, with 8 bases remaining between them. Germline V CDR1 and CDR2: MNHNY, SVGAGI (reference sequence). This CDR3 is CASSPGGSYEQYF. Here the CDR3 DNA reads TGTGCCAGCAGTCCCGGGGGCTCCTACGAGCAGTACTTC.

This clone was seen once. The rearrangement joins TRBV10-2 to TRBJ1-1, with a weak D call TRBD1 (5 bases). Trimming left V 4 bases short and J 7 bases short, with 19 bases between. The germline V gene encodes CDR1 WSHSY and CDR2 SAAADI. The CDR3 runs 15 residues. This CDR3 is CASSVSAGRGVEAFF. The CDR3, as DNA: TGCGCCAGCAGTGTAAGCGCGGGGCGGGGAGTTGAAGCTTTCTTT.

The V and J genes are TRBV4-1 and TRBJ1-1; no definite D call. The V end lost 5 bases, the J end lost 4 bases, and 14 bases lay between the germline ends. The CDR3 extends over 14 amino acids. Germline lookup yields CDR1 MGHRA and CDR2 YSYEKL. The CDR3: CASSEVRGITEAFF. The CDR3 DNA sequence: TGCGCCAGCAGCGAAGTACGGGGTATCACTGAAGCTTTCTTT.

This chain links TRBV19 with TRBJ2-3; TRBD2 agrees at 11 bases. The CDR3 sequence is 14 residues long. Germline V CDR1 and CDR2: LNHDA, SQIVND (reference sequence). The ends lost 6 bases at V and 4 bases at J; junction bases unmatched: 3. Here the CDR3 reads CASRASGGPDTQYF. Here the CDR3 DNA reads TGTGCCAGTAGGGCTAGCGGGGGGCCAGATACGCAGTATTTT.

The CDR3 region is CASSGTGGRYTEAFF. CDR3 nucleotides: TGTGCCAGTAGTGGAACAGGGGGCCGCTATACTGAAGCTTTCTTT. The V call is TRBV19, the J call TRBJ1-1, with 9 bases lining up with TRBD1. This CDR3 has 15 amino acids. Germline CDR1 and CDR2: LNHDA and SQIVND (reference sequence). The junction had 9 bases not matched to a gene; V was cut back by 5 bases and J by 5 bases.

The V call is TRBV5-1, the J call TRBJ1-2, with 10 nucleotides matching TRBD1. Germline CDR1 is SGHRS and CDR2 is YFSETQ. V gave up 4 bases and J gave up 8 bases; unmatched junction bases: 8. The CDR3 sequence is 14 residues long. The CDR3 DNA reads TGCGCCAGCAGCAGCGGGACAGGGGTGGTGGGCTACACCTTC. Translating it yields CASSSGTGVVGYTF.

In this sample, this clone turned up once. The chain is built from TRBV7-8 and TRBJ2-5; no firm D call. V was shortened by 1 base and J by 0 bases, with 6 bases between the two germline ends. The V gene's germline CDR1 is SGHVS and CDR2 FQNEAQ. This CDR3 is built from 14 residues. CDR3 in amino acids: CASSLGVYQETQYF. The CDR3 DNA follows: TGTGCCAGCAGCTTAGGAGTTTACCAAGAGACCCAGTACTTC.

As DNA, the CDR3 is TGTGCCAGCAGCCCCTCGACGGACAGTCTTAATTCACCCCTCCACTTT. As protein: CASSPSTDSLNSPLHF. This chain uses TRBV9 with TRBJ1-6, with a tentative D call TRBD1 (6 bases). Germline loops: CDR1 SGDLS, CDR2 YYNGEE. Trimming removed 4 bases at V and 6 bases at J, with 17 bases between. The CDR3 spans 16 residues.

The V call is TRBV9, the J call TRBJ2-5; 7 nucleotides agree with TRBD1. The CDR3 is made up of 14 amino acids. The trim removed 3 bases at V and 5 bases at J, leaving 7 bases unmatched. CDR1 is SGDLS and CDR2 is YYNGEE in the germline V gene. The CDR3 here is CASSARQGRETQYF. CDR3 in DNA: TGTGCCAGCAGCGCGCGACAGGGCCGGGAGACCCAGTACTTC.

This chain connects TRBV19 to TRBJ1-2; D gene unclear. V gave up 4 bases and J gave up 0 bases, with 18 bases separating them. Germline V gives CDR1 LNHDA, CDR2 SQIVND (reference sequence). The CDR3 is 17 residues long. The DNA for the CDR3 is TGTGCCAGTAGTACCCGCGCGCCCAAAAACGCTAACTATGGCTACACCTTC. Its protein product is CASSTRAPKNANYGYTF.

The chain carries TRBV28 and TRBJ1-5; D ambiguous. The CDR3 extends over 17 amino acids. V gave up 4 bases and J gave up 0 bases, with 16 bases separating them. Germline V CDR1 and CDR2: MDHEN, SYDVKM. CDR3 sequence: CASSSRTRVVSNQPQHF. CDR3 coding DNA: TGTGCCAGCAGTTCAAGGACTCGAGTTGTTAGCAATCAGCCCCAGCATTTT.

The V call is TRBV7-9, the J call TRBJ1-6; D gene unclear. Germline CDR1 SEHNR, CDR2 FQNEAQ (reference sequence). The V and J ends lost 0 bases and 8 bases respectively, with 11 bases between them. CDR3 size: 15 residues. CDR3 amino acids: CASSLAWGADSPLHF. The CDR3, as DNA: TGTGCCAGCAGCTTAGCGTGGGGAGCGGATTCACCCCTCCACTTT.

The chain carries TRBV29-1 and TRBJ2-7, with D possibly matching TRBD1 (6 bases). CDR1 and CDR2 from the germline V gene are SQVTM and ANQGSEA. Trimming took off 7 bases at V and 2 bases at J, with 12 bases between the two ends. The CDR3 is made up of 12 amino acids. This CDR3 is CSGGQGTYEQYF. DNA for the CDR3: TGCAGCGGTGGCCAGGGGACCTACGAGCAGTACTTC.

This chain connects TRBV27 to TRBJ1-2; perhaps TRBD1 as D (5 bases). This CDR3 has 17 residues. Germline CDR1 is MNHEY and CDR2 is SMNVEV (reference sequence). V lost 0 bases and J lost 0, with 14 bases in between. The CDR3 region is CASSLSTMGGANYGYTF. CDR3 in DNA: TGTGCCAGCAGTTTATCAACTATGGGGGGGGCTAACTATGGCTACACCTTC.

This CDR3 is CASRVGVNYEQYF. CDR3 DNA: TGTGCCAGCCGAGTAGGGGTGAACTACGAGCAGTACTTC. The chain employs TRBV27 and TRBJ2-7; D is possibly TRBD1 (5 bases). Germline values: CDR1 MNHEY, CDR2 SMNVEV (reference sequence). CDR3 length: 13 residues. The V gene lost 8 bases and the J gene lost 3 bases, with 14 bases spanning the gap.

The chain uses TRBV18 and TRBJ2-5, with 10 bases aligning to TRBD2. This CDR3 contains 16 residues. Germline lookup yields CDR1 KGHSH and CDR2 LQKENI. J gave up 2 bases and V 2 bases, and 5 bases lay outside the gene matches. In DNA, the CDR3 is TGTGCCAGCTCACCATTAGGACTAGCGGCTCAAGAGACCCAGTACTTC. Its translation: CASSPLGLAAQETQYF.

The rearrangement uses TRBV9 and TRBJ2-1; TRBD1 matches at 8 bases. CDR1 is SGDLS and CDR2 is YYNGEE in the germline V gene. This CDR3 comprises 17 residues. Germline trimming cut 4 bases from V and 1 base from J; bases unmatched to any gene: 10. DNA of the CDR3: TGTGCCAGCAGCCCAGACGGACAGGGACGTTCCTACAATGAGCAGTTCTTC. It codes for CASSPDGQGRSYNEQFF.